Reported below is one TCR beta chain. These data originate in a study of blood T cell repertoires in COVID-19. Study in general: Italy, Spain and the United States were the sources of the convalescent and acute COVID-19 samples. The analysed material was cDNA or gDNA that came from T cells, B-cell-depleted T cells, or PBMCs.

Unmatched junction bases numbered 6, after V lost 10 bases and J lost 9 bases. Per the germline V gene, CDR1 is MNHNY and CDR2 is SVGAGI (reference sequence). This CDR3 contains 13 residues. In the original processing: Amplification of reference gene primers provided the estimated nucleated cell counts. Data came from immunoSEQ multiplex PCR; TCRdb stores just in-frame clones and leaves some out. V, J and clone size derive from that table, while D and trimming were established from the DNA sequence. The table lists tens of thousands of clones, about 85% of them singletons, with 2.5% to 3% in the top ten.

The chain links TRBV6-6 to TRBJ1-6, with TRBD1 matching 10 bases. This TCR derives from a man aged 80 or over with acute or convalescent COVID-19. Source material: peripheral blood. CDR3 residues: CATGDRGSSPLHF. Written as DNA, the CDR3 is TGTGCCACCGGGGACAGGGGAAGTTCACCCCTCCACTTT.